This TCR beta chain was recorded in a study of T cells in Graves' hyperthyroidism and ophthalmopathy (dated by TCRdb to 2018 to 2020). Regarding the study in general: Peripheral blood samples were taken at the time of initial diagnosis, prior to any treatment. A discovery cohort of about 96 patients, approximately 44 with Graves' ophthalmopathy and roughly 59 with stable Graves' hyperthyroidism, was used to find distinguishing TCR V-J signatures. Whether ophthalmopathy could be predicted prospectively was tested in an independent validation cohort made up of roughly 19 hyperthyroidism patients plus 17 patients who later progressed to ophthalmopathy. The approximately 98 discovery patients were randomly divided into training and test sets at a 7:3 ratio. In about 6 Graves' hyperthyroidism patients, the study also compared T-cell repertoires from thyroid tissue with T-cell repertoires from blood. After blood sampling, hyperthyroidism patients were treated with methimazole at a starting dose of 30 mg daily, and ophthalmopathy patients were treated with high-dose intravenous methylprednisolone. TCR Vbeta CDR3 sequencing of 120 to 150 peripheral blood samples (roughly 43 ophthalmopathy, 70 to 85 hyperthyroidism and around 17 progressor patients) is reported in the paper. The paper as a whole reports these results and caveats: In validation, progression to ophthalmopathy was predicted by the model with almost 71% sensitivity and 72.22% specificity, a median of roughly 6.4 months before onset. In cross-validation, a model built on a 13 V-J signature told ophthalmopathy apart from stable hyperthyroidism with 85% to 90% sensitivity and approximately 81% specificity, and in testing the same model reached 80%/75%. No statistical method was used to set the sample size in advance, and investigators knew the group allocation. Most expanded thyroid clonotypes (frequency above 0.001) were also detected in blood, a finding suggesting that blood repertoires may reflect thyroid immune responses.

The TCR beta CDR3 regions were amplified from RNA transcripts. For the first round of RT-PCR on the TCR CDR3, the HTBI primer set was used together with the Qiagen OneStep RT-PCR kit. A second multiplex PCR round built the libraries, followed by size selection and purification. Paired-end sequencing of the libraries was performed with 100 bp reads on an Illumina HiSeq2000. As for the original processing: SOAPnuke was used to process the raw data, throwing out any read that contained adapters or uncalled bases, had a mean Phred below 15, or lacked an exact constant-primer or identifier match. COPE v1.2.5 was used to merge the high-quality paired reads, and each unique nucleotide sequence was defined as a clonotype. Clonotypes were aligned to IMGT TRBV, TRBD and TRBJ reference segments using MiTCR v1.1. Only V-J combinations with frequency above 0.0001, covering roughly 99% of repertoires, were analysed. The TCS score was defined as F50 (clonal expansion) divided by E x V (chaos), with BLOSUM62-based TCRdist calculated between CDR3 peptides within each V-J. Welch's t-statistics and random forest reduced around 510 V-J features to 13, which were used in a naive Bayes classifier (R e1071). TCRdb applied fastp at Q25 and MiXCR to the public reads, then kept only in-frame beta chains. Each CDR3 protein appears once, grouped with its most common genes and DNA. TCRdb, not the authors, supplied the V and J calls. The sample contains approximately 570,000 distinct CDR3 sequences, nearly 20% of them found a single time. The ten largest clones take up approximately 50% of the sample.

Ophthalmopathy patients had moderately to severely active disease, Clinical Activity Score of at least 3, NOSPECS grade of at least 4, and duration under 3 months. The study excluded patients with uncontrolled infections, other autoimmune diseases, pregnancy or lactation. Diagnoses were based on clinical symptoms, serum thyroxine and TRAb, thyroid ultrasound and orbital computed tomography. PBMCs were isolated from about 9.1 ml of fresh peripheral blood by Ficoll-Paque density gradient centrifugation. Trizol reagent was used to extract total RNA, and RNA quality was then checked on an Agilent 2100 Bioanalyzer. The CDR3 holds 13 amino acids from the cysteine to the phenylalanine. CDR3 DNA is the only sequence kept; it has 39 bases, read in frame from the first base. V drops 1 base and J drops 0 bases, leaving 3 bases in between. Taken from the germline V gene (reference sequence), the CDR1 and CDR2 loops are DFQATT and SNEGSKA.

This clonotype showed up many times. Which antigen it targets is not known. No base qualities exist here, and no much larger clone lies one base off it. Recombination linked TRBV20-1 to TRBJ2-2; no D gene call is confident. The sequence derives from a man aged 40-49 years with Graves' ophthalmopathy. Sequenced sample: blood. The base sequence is TGCAGTGCTAGAGTTACGAACACCGGGGAGCTGTTTTTT. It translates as CSARVTNTGELFF.